The 9 T cell receptor beta chains below all came from one sample that was sequenced in a study of cytomegalovirus exposure and HLA in healthy donors. The study ran its PCR with 60 Vbeta and 13 Jbeta primers. The protocol was immunoSEQ multiplex PCR, while the TCRdb copy is restricted to in-frame clones and leaves out a portion. The sample lists under 150,000 clones, 81% occurring once. Sequenced sample: PBMCs. Source of these receptors: a man between 18 and 29 years old in good health and CMV-seronegative.

The V and J genes are TRBV5-6 and TRBJ2-7; D is unclear. Germline lookup yields CDR1 SGHDT and CDR2 YYEEEE. The CDR3 is 15 amino acids. Trimming stripped 0 bases from V and 6 bases from J, with 16 bases between. CDR3 sequence (DNA): TGTGCCAGCAGCTTGGGTAGTTCCCTTGTTCGCGAGCAGTACTTC. The encoded protein is CASSLGSSLVREQYF.

This clone was observed a few times. The gene calls are TRBV25-1 and TRBJ1-1; D not certain. CDR1 and CDR2 from the germline V gene are MGHDK and SYGVNS. This CDR3 has 14 amino acids. Between the trimmed V and J ends, which lost 0 bases and 4 bases, there was a span of 9 bases. This CDR3 reads CASSEYGLFTEAFF. CDR3 coding DNA: TGTGCCAGCAGTGAATATGGGCTATTCACTGAAGCTTTCTTT. Drawing the rest from reference TRBV25-1 and TRBJ1-1, the complete variable domain is EADIYQTPRYLVIGTGKKITLECSQTMGHDKMYWYQQDPGMELHLIHYSYGVNSTEKGDLSSESTVSRIRTEHFPLTLESARPSHTSQYLCASSEYGLFTEAFFGQGTRLTVV.

CDR3 nucleotides: TGTGCCAGCAGCTCACCGGGGGACTTTCACGAGCAGTACTTC. It is translated as CASSSPGDFHEQYF. The chain has TRBV9 and TRBJ2-7, with a possible D match to TRBD2 (6 bases). CDR1 and CDR2 from the germline V gene are SGDLS and YYNGEE. This CDR3 contains 14 residues. The V end was cut by 4 bases, the J end by 5 bases, with 16 bases between.

J is TRBJ1-2 and V is TRBV7-2; TRBD1 might be the D (5 bases). Germline-derived CDR1 and CDR2 are SGHTA and FQGNSA. V lost 1 base to trimming and J lost 10 bases, with 16 bases between them. The CDR3 is 14 residues long. The chain's CDR3 is CASSLVGSGKPYTF. The CDR3, as DNA: TGTGCCAGCAGCTTAGTGGGTTCAGGGAAACCCTACACCTTC. The full variable domain, completed using reference TRBV7-2 and TRBJ1-2, is GAGVSQSPSNKVTEKGKDVELRCDPISGHTALYWYRQSLGQGLEFLIYFQGNSAPDKSGLPSDRFSAERTGGSVSTLTIQRTQQEDSAVYLCASSLVGSGKPYTFGSGTRLTVV.

This clone was seen a single time. The chain joins TRBV7-9 to TRBJ1-1, with a weak D call TRBD1 (5 bases). The V end was cut by 6 bases, the J end by 4 bases, with 12 bases between. Germline V CDR1 and CDR2: SEHNR, FQNEAQ (reference sequence). There are 13 residues in the CDR3. The CDR3 spells CASSSQGFTEAFF. The CDR3, as DNA: TGTGCCAGCAGTTCTCAGGGTTTCACTGAAGCTTTCTTT.

V and J are TRBV7-8 and TRBJ2-5; TRBD1 matches at 7 bases. In germline, CDR1 is SGHVS, CDR2 FQNEAQ. V shed 4 bases, J shed 5 bases, and the junction held 7 bases outside the gene matches. The CDR3 spans 14 residues. The CDR3 DNA is TGTGCCAGCAGCTCCATACAGGGGTTCGAGACCCAGTACTTC. This codes for CASSSIQGFETQYF.

CDR3 sequence reads: CASSWAGTGGAEQYF. The DNA of the CDR3 is TGTGCCAGCAGTTGGGCCGGGACAGGGGGCGCCGAGCAGTACTTC. The chain has TRBV6-5 and TRBJ2-7; TRBD1 matches at 12 bases. Germline lookup yields CDR1 MNHEY and CDR2 SVGAGI. V trimming: 4 bases; J trimming: 6 bases; junction bases outside the gene matches: 7. The CDR3 is 15 amino acids.

In this sample, this clone turned up a few times. V gene TRBV9 combines with J gene TRBJ2-2, with 10 bases fitting TRBD2. Germline CDR1 SGDLS, CDR2 YYNGEE. The CDR3 runs to 17 residues. V shed 2 bases, J shed 2 bases, and the junction held 6 bases outside the gene matches. CDR3 coding DNA: TGTGCCAGCAGCGTTCTAGCGGGGGCATTAAACACCGGGGAGCTGTTTTTT. Translated, it gives CASSVLAGALNTGELFF.

This clone was detected only once. This chain joins TRBV7-9 and TRBJ1-1; perhaps TRBD1 as D (6 bases). Trimming cost V 5 bases and J 3 bases, with 13 bases left between them. The CDR3 runs 14 residues. CDR1 and CDR2 from the germline V gene are SEHNR and FQNEAQ (reference sequence). The CDR3 coding sequence is TGTGCCAGCAGCCGATTGGACAGACACACTGAAGCTTTCTTT. Translated, it gives CASSRLDRHTEAFF.